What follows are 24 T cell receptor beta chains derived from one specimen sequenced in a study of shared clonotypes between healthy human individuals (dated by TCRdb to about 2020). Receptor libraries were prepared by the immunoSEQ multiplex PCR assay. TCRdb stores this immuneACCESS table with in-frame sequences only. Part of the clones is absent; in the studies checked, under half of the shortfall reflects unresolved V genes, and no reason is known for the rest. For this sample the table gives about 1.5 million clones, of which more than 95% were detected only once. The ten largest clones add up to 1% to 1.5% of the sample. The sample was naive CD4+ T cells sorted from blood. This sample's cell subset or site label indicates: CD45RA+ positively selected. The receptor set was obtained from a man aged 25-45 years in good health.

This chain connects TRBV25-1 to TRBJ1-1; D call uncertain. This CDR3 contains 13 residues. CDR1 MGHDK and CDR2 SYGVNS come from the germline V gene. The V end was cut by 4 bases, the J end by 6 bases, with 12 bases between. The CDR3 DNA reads TGTGCCAGCAGTGTCATTGGAAGAGCTGAAGCTTTCTTT. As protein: CASSVIGRAEAFF.

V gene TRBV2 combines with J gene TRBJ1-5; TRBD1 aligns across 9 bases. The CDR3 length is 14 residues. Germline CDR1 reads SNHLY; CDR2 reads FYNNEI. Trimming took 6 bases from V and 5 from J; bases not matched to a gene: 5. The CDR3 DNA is TGTGCCAGCAGACCGGGACAGGGTGATCAGCCCCAGCATTTT. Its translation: CASRPGQGDQPQHF.

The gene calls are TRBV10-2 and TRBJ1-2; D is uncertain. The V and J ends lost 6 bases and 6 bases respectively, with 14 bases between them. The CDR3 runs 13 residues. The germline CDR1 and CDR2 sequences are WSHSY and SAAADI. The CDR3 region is CASSSQAGNGYTF. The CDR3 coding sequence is TGCGCCAGCAGCAGTCAGGCCGGGAATGGCTACACCTTC.

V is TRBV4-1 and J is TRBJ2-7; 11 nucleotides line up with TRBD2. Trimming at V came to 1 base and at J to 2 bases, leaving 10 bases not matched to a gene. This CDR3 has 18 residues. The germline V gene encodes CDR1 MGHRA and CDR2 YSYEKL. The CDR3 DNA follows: TGCGCCAGCAGCCAAGCGGTGACTAGCGGGGACTCACCCTACGAGCAGTACTTC. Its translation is CASSQAVTSGDSPYEQYF.

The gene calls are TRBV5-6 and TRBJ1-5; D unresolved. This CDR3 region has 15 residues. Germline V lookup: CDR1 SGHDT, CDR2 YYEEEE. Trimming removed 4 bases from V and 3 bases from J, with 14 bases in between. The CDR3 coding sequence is TGTGCCAGCAGCGTACTTCACAGCAACAATCAGCCCCAGCATTTT. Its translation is CASSVLHSNNQPQHF.

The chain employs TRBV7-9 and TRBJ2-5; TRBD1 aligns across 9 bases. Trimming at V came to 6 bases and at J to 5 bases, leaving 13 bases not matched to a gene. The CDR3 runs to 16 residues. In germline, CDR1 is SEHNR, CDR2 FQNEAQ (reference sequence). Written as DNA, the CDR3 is TGTGCCAGCAGTACTACGCCGGGACAGGGACGGGAGACCCAGTACTTC. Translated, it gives CASSTTPGQGRETQYF.

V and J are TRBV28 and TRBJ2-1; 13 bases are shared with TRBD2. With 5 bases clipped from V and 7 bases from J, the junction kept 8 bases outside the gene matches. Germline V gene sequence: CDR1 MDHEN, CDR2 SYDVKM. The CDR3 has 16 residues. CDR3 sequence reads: CASSRTSGSNLNEQFF. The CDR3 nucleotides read TGTGCCAGCAGTAGGACTAGCGGGAGTAATTTGAATGAGCAGTTCTTC. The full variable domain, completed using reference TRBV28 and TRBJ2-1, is DVKVTQSSRYLVKRTGEKVFLECVQDMDHENMFWYRQDPGLGLRLIYFSYDVKMKEKGDIPEGYSVSREKKERFSLILESASTNQTSMYLCASSRTSGSNLNEQFFGPGTRLTVL.

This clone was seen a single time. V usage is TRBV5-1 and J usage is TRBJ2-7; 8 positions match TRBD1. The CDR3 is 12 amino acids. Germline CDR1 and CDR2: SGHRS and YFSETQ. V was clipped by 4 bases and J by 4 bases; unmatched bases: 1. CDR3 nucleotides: TGCGCCAGCAGCGACAGGGGTTACGAGCAGTACTTC. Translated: CASSDRGYEQYF.

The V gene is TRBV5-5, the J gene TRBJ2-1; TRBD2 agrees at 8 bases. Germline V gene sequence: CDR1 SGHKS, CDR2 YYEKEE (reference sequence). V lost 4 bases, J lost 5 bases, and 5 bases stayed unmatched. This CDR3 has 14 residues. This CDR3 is CASSKGSGNNEQFF. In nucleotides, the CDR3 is TGTGCCAGCAGCAAAGGTAGCGGGAACAATGAGCAGTTCTTC. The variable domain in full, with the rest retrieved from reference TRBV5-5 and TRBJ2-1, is DAGVTQSPTHLIKTRGQQVTLRCSPISGHKSVSWYQQVLGQGPQFIFQYYEKEERGRGNFPDRFSARQFPNYSSELNVNALLLGDSALYLCASSKGSGNNEQFFGPGTRLTVL.

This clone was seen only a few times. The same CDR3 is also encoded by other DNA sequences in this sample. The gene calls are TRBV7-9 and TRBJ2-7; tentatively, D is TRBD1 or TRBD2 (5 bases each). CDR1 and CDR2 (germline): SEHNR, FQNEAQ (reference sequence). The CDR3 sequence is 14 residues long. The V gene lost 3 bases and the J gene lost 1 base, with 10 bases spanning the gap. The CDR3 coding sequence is TGTGCCAGCAGCTTCGGGACGGTATCCTACGAGCAGTACTTC. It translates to CASSFGTVSYEQYF. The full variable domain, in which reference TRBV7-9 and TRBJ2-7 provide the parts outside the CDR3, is DTGVSQNPRHKITKRGQNVTFRCDPISEHNRLYWYRQTLGQGPEFLTYFQNEAQLEKSRLLSDRFSAERPKGSFSTLEIQRTEQGDSAMYLCASSFGTVSYEQYFGPGTRLTVT.

DNA for the CDR3: TGTGCCAGCTCACCGCGGATGACAGATACGCAGTATTTT. This gives the protein CASSPRMTDTQYF. The V gene is TRBV18, the J gene TRBJ2-3, with unresolved D. Trimming left V 3 bases short and J 3 bases short, with 7 bases between. Per germline, CDR1 KGHSH and CDR2 LQKENI. The CDR3 is 13 amino acids.

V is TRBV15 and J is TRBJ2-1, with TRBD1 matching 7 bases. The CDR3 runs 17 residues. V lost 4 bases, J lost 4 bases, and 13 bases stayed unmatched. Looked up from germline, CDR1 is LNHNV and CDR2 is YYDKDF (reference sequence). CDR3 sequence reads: CATSTLAPRTGYNEQFF. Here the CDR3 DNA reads TGTGCCACCAGCACCCTAGCTCCGCGGACAGGATACAATGAGCAGTTCTTC.

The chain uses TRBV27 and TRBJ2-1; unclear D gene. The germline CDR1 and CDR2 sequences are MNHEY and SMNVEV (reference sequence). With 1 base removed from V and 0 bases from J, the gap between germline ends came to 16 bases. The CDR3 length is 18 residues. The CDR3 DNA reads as TGTGCCAGCAGTTTATTAGTAGGCCGTCTAAGCTCCTACAATGAGCAGTTCTTC. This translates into CASSLLVGRLSSYNEQFF.

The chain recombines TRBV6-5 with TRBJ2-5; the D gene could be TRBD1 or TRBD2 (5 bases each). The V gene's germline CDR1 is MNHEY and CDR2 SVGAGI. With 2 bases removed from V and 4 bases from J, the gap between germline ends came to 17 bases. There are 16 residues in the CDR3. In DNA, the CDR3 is TGTGCCAGCAGTTACAACCTCTTACGTGGGGGAGAGACCCAGTACTTC. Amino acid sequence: CASSYNLLRGGETQYF.

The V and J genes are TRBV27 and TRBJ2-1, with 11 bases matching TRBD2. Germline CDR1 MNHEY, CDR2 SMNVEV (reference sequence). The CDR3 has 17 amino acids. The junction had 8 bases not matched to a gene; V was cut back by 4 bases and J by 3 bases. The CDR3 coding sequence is TGTGCCAGCAGTTCTGAGAGACTAGCGGGAAACTACAATGAGCAGTTCTTC. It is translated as CASSSERLAGNYNEQFF.

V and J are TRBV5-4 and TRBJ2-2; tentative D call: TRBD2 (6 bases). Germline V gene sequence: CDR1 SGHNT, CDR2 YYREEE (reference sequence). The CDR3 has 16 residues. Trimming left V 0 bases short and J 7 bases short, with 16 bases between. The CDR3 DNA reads TGTGCCAGCAGCTTGGAGACTAGTAGGTCCGTCGGGGAGCTGTTTTTT. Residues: CASSLETSRSVGELFF.

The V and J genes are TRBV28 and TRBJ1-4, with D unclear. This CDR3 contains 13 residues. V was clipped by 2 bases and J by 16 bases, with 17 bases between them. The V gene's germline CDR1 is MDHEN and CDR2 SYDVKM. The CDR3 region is CASSLRTGTVSFF. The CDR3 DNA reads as TGTGCCAGCAGTTTAAGGACCGGCACTGTCTCGTTTTTT.

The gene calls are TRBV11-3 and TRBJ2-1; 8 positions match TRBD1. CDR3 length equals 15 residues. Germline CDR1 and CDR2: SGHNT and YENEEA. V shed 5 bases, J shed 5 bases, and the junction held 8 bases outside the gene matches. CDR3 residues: CASSTQTGENNEQFF. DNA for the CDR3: TGTGCCAGCAGCACCCAGACAGGGGAGAACAATGAGCAGTTCTTC. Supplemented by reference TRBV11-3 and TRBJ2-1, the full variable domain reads EAGVVQSPRYKIIEKKQPVAFWCNPISGHNTLYWYLQNLGQGPELLIRYENEEAVDDSQLPKDRFSAERLKGVDSTLKIQPAELGDSAVYLCASSTQTGENNEQFFGPGTRLTVL.

The CDR3 loop is CASRPAGISYNEQFF. CDR3 coding DNA: TGTGCCAGCAGACCAGCGGGAATCTCCTACAATGAGCAGTTCTTC. This sequence joins TRBV5-4 and TRBJ2-1; TRBD2 matches 7 bases. CDR1 and CDR2 from the germline V gene are SGHNT and YYREEE (reference sequence). The CDR3 totals 15 residues. V lost 5 bases and J lost 0; bases outside the gene matches: 5.

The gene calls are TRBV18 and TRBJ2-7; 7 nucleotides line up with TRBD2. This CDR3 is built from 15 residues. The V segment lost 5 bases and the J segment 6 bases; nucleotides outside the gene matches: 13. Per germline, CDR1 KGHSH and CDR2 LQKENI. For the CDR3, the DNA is TGTGCCAGCTCAACCAAAGGTGGGGCGGGAGCCGAGCAGTACTTC. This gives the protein CASSTKGGAGAEQYF.

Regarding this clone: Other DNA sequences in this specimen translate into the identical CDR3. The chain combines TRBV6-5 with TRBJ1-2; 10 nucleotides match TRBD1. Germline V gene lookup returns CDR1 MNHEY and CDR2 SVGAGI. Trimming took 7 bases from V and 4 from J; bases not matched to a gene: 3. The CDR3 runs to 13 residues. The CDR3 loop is CASTRTGGYGYTF. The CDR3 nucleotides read TGTGCCAGCACCAGGACAGGGGGCTATGGCTACACCTTC.

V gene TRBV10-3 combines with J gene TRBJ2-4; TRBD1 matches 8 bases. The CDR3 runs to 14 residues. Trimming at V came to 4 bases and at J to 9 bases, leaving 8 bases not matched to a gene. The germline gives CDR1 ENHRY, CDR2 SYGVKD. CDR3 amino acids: CAISAGQGASIQYF. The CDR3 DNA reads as TGTGCCATCAGTGCTGGTCAGGGGGCATCCATTCAGTACTTC.

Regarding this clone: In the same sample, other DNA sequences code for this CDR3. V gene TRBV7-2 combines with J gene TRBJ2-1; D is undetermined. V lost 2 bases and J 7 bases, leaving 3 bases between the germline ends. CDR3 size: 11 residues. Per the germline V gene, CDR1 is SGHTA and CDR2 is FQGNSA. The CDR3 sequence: CASSLRNEQFF. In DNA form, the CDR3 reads TGTGCCAGCAGCTTAAGGAATGAGCAGTTCTTC.

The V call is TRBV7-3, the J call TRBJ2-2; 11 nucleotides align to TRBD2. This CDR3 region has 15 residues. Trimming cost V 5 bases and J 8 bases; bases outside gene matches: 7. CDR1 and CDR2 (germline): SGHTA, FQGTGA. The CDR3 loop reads CASSPGTSGTGELFF. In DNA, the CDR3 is TGTGCCAGCAGCCCAGGGACTAGCGGCACAGGGGAGCTGTTTTTT.